This T cell receptor (beta chain) was captured by sequencing in a study of control samples from healthy donors and cancer patients. CDR1 and CDR2 from the germline V gene are SGHDT and YYEEEE. CDR3 length: 16 amino acids. The V and J ends lost 4 bases and 7 bases, in that order; junction bases with no gene match: 11. Only in-frame clones appear in the TCRdb table, and some are missing; sequencing was by immunoSEQ multiplex PCR. The table has 40,000 to 50,000 clones, over 90% seen once; the top ten hold about a quarter. Sequencing was carried out using PBMCs. V gene TRBV5-6 combines with J gene TRBJ1-6, with 7 bases fitting TRBD1. This TCR derives from a woman in her fifties or sixties with head and neck cancer. The chain's CDR3 is CASSRKGQPGNSPLHF. As DNA, the CDR3 is TGTGCCAGCAGCAGAAAGGGACAGCCTGGGAATTCACCCCTCCACTTT.